In this sample, the clone carrying this TCR beta chain turned up many times. The data stem from a study of CD8 T cells in ankylosing spondylitis. V lost 0 bases to trimming and J lost 6 bases, with 16 bases between them. The CDR3 length is 17 residues. The germline CDR1 and CDR2 sequences are SGHKS and YYEKEE (reference sequence). From the 5' RACE reads, TCRdb called clonotypes with MiXCR, one entry per CDR3 protein. Altogether 45,000 to 60,000 distinct CDR3 sequences are present, approximately 7% being singletons, with the ten largest covering over 7%. The J gene is TRBJ1-6, the V gene TRBV5-5, with D possibly matching TRBD1 (5 bases). Sequencing input: blood, either unsorted or a sorted T cell fraction (not recorded which). The sequence was obtained from a female donor with ankylosing spondylitis or in good health (not recorded which). The CDR3, as DNA: TGTGCCAGCAGCTTGGGAGCCTCAGGGAGAGCTAATTCACCCCTCCACTTT. It yields the protein CASSLGASGRANSPLHF.